This entry lists 8 T cell receptor beta chains sequenced from one sample in a study of regulatory and conventional T cells in RAG deficiency. Conventional CD4+ T cells were sorted from blood as CD25-low CD127-high cells. Sequenced by immunoSEQ multiplex PCR; TCRdb stores in-frame clones only, minus some. This table holds 25,000 to 30,000 clones, about 96% found once. This sample also appeared in a second study, on regulatory T cells. From that paper: Primers: 52 TRBV forward and 13 TRBJ reverse.

Sequenced sample: CD25- CD4+ T cells sorted from blood. The receptors were gathered from a human donor in good health.

The chain has TRBV6-5 and TRBJ1-2; no clear D. The V and J ends lost 2 bases and 4 bases respectively, with 11 bases between them. Germline CDR1 is MNHEY and CDR2 is SVGAGI. CDR3 length: 14 residues. Here the CDR3 DNA reads TGTGCCAGCAGTTACGGCGGCAGCCCCTATGGCTACACCTTC. Encoded protein: CASSYGGSPYGYTF.

To note about this clone: At one end, the junction sequence differs from germline, possibly due to a read error. The sample has other DNA sequences that encode this CDR3 too. The rearrangement uses TRBV28 and TRBJ1-4; D ambiguous. CDR3 length: 14 amino acids. Germline-derived CDR1 and CDR2 are MDHEN and SYDVKM. In nucleotides, the CDR3 is TGTGCCAGCAGTTTTGCGGGGTTTCGGGAAAAACTATTTTTT. It codes for CASSFAGFREKLFF.

The V gene is TRBV19, the J gene TRBJ2-7; TRBD1 aligns across 9 bases. The CDR3 runs 15 residues. CDR1 LNHDA and CDR2 SQIVND come from the germline V gene (reference sequence). J lost 3 bases, V lost 1 base, and 4 bases had no gene match. Here the CDR3 reads CASSIGQGGIYEQYF. Here the CDR3 DNA reads TGTGCCAGTAGTATAGGACAGGGGGGCATCTACGAGCAGTACTTC. The full variable domain, its missing parts supplied by reference TRBV19 and TRBJ2-7, is DGGITQSPKYLFRKEGQNVTLSCEQNLNHDAMYWYRQDPGQGLRLIYYSQIVNDFQKGDIAEGYSVSREKKESFPLTVTSAQKNPTAFYLCASSIGQGGIYEQYFGPGTRLTVT.

The rearrangement links TRBV7-8 to TRBJ1-1; D not certain. The CDR3 spans 13 residues. Germline CDR1 reads SGHVS; CDR2 reads FQNEAQ. V was pared by 0 bases and J by 1 base, with 3 bases between. The chain's CDR3 is CASSLARNTEAFF. CDR3 coding DNA: TGTGCCAGCAGCTTAGCGCGGAACACTGAAGCTTTCTTT.

The rearrangement links TRBV5-4 to TRBJ2-3, with 10 positions matching TRBD2. Germline lookup yields CDR1 SGHNT and CDR2 YYREEE (reference sequence). The J segment lost 4 bases and the V segment lost 4 bases, leaving 9 bases of the junction unmatched. The CDR3 is made up of 16 amino acids. The CDR3 DNA sequence: TGTGCCAGCAGCCTTAAAAGCGGGGGGGCCTCAGATACGCAGTATTTT. This translates into CASSLKSGGASDTQYF.

The rearrangement uses TRBV12-5 and TRBJ1-2, with 7 bases identical to TRBD1. Trimming at V came to 6 bases and at J to 8 bases, leaving 12 bases not matched to a gene. Germline CDR1 and CDR2: LGHNT and FRNRAP. This CDR3 has 14 residues. This CDR3 reads CASGPLRGSEGYTF. Written as DNA, the CDR3 is TGTGCTAGTGGCCCACTCAGGGGGTCGGAGGGCTACACCTTC.

This chain uses TRBV5-4 with TRBJ1-6, with TRBD1 matching 10 bases. CDR1 and CDR2 (germline): SGHNT, YYREEE (reference sequence). Trimming removed 0 bases from V and 9 bases from J; junction bases left unmatched: 3. The CDR3 consists of 15 residues. The CDR3 sequence is CASSLEGQGSSPLHF. The CDR3 DNA reads as TGTGCCAGCAGCTTGGAGGGACAGGGGAGTTCACCCCTCCACTTT.

The chain employs TRBV25-1 and TRBJ1-6; no clear D gene. The V gene lost 1 base and the J gene lost 12 bases, with 16 bases spanning the gap. CDR1 is MGHDK and CDR2 is SYGVNS in the germline V gene. The CDR3 spans 15 residues. CDR3 nucleotides: TGTGCCAGCAGTGAATTTTCGGCGGCAGTCGTACCCCTCCACTTT. It is translated as CASSEFSAAVVPLHF.